This T cell receptor beta chain was profiled in a study of blood T cells in healthy people across ages. The V end was cut by 6 bases, the J end by 1 base, with 12 bases between. Germline V gene lookup returns CDR1 GTSNPN and CDR2 SVGIG (reference sequence). The CDR3 is made up of 13 amino acids. Each donor's blood draw was roughly 10 milliliters of peripheral blood. PCR was performed a second time for roughly 7 to 11 cycles using a sample-barcoded 5' primer and a J-beta primer mix. Through a template-switch adaptor with 12 random nucleotides, each cDNA molecule received a tag. Each CDR3 protein gets one entry after TCRdb re-called the 5' RACE reads with MiXCR. The sample has some 900,000 distinct CDR3 sequences, about 44% seen once.

Material: blood. This TCR was recovered from a man aged 25-45 years in good health. V usage is TRBV30 and J usage is TRBJ1-2; unclear D gene. DNA of the CDR3: TGTGCCTGTCCTGATAGGGTTAACTATGGCTACACCTTC. Protein product: CACPDRVNYGYTF.